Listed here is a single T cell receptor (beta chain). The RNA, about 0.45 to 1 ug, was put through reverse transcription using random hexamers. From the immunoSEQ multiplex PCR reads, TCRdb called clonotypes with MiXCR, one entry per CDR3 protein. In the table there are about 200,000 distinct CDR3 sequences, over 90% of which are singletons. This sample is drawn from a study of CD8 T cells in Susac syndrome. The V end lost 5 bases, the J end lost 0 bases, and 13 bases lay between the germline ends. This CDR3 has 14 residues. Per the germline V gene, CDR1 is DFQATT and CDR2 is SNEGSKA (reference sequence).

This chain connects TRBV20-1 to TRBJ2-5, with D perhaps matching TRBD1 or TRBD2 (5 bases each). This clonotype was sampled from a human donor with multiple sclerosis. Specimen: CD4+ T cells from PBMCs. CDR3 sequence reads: CSAPWGGYQETQYF. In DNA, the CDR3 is TGCAGTGCTCCTTGGGGCGGGTACCAAGAGACCCAGTACTTC.